The present entry profiles one T cell receptor beta chain with its context. The antigen it binds to is not known. No base quality values were provided; no much bigger clone lies one nucleotide off. The junction shows trimming of 5 bases on V and 6 bases on J, and the gene matches do not reach 11 bases of it. Including cysteine and phenylalanine, the CDR3 has 15 amino acids. The only DNA kept is the CDR3, 45 bases in frame from the first base. The CDR1 and CDR2 encoded by the germline V gene (reference sequence) are LNHDA and SQIVND. In total, 500 to 700 healthy bone marrow donors made up the cohort. At the time of sampling, every cohort member was nominally healthy, though immune exposures that went unrecorded were likely present. The donor tested CMV seropositive, placing the donor among the approximately 290 seropositive members of the cohort. A peripheral blood sample was collected from each donor, and TCR beta sequencing was performed on peripheral blood mononuclear cells. The Qiagen DNeasy Blood Extraction Kit was used to extract genomic DNA from the blood cell samples.

These data come from a study of cytomegalovirus exposure and HLA in healthy donors (dated by TCRdb to 2015 to 2018). For the study in its entirety: An earlier analysis of 587 of the donors reported 276 Gb of sequence data and some 120 million unique TCR beta sequences from 150 million to 200 million T cells. Rather than using new phenotypic data, the later analysis identified candidate immune exposures from TCR beta sequences and from how often those sequences occurred across donors. An earlier analysis of 587 of the donors applied high-throughput TCR beta sequencing to assess whether each TCR beta V gene segment acted as functional or pseudogenic. Both class I and class II loci were covered by HLA typing, at four-digit resolution. The study aimed to test whether signatures of past pathogen exposure could be identified by cataloging public T cell receptors. In a later analysis, previously published TCR beta repertoires from 550 to 750 donors were re-analyzed and high-resolution HLA genotyping was added so that TCR occurrence patterns could be studied. A later genetic analysis took genome-wide SNP genotypes for about 55% of the roughly 670 donors and used that subset as a discovery cohort. Along with the approximately 600-subject first cohort, a separate validation cohort of around 110 different subjects was used. An early release that covered about 600 HLA-typed donors contained approximately 300 gigabases of sequencing data and about 84 million unique TCR sequences. Donor age, sex, ethnicity and CMV serostatus were compiled alongside the repertoire data. Four to six DR-DQ haplotypes were handled as single units for association and clustering, since linkage in the cohort was strong. Among the roughly 380 genotyped donors, around 81% belonged to the genetic ancestry cluster associated with self-reported Caucasian donors. The study profiled the T cell repertoires of about 640 subjects by immunosequencing and related them to cytomegalovirus serostatus. The study combined high-throughput TCR immunosequencing, statistical association of individual TCRs with disease status, and machine learning to predict cytomegalovirus infection status. On average, around 200,000 unique TCR beta nucleotide sequences were sequenced per donor among more than 350 genotyped donors of the cohort, with 15% to 20% of those sequences being non-productive. The number of typed donors differed by locus: roughly 629-630 for A, B, C, DRB1 and DQB1; roughly 510 for DQA1; fewer than 610 for DPA1; and about 450 for DPB1. Every discovery cohort repertoire had been produced on one sequencing platform. Points the paper makes about the study in general: CMV serostatus was the only immune exposure information available for the cohort. The earlier analysis of approximately 560 of the donors excluded approximately 17 rarely observed V segments, including chromosome 9 orphons, because counts were too low. In this cohort, only TCR beta chains were sequenced, and detectable features were limited by the absence of alpha or paired-chain data. In an earlier analysis of a few hundred of the donors, most TCR beta V segments were observed in productive rearrangements about 87% or about 30% of the time, broadly matching IMGT annotations. A later analysis found that HLA-associated TCR beta chains were more clonally expanded and had lower generation probabilities than equally common non-associated chains. In the study, approximately 160 TCR beta chains were listed as associated with cytomegalovirus. A later genetic analysis associated a missense DCLRE1C variant with V-gene and J-gene trimming of TCR beta chains, and an independent cohort replicated the association. Roughly uniform sequencing depth across donors was assumed in presence/absence analyses, although this assumption may not hold. Correlated functional status among segregating V segments might reflect linkage disequilibrium, but an unknown experimental factor could not be ruled out. It was suggested by the authors that the approach could potentially be generalized to other disease states and immunological phenotypes. Because HLA typing was unavailable for some donors at each locus, only the typed subset was used in association tests. Most CMV-associated TCR beta chains appeared to be HLA-restricted in a later analysis, and the HLA associations seemed to be driven largely by CMV exposure. A further reported finding was that TCR beta sequences accurately predicted the HLA-A and HLA-B alleles for most subjects in the first cohort. In a later analysis, TCR association rates were found to vary across HLA loci, with the most associated TCRs seen for DRB1 alleles and the fewest for HLA-C alleles. Specific HLA alleles were associated with about 17,000 TCR beta sequences at a false discovery rate of 0.05 in a later analysis. Several of the top co-occurrence clusters appeared to be linked to parvovirus B19, influenza, CMV and Epstein-Barr virus, according to a later analysis. The sequencing pipeline was judged likely to have produced a cluster of highly shared sequence variants as a technical artifact. Some IMGT-functional V segments, including TRBV6-2 and TRBV6-3, could not be told apart with the 87-base-pair reads, so those segments were excluded. A few of the identified cytomegalovirus-associated TCR beta chains were confirmed in vitro to be specific for cytomegalovirus antigens. Most TCR sequences were observed very rarely across donors, whereas some public TCRs were present in many individuals. Cytomegalovirus status was reported to be diagnosed by the classifier with high specificity and sensitivity in both the original and validation cohorts. According to a later genetic analysis, donors in an Asian-associated ancestry cluster had fewer N-insertions in productive TCRs than the approximately 710-donor mean. Assigning TCR associations to individual alleles was difficult when HLA alleles, especially DR and DQ, strongly co-occurred.

Library preparation used the immunoSEQ multiplex PCR assay. A mixture of 60 forward primers for TCR Vbeta segments and 13 reverse primers for TCR Jbeta segments was used in the multiplex PCR. The CDR3 region of rearranged TCR beta genes was amplified from genomic DNA by a multiplex PCR assay. The amplified TCR beta libraries were sequenced on the Illumina HiSeq System as 87-base-pair reads. The source study handled its data this way. Across the 500 to 850 repertoires, a later analysis counted 80 million or so unique TCR beta chains, 9.5 million to 12 million of which were shared by at least two donors. Raw reads were error-corrected and collapsed into unique sequences by a nearest-neighbor algorithm in which closely related sequences were merged to remove PCR and sequencing errors. V, D and J gene segments were assigned by aligning CDR3 sequences to IMGT reference sequences. For a sequence to be retained, at least a six-nucleotide match to both a V gene segment and a J gene segment was required. Rearrangements were classified as productive when the CDR3 lacked stop codons and remained in frame with V and J, and all other rearrangements were classified as non-productive. CDR3 was defined by IMGT convention, running from the second conserved V-encoded cysteine to the conserved J-encoded phenylalanine. In an earlier analysis of approximately 500 of the donors, sequences lacking an unambiguous match to a single V gene segment were excluded. In an earlier analysis of several hundred of the donors, V segments were called functional above 56.7% productive rearrangements and were called segregating when the between-donor standard deviation exceeded 5%. A statistical classification framework was built to diagnose cytomegalovirus status from the catalog of TCR beta chain sequences. In a later analysis, TCR nucleotide sequences were compared against IMGT/GENE-DB human TR gene sequences so that V and J genes could be assigned. A later analysis assigned CDR3 sequences and most-parsimonious VDJ recombination scenarios with the TCRdist pipeline. In a later analysis, each TCR beta chain was defined by its CDR3 amino acid sequence together with its V-gene family, and reads lacking a unique V-gene family were excluded. A later analysis removed 592 highly shared, low-generation-probability nucleotide sequences to deal with suspected cross-contamination and a sequencing artifact. In a later analysis, a clonal expansion index for each public chain was calculated from normalized within-repertoire ranks of inferred template counts. A later analysis computed generation probabilities with a VDJ recombination model fitted to out-of-frame rearrangements, and checked the results against IGoR. A later analysis scored TCR-TCR, TCR-HLA and TCR-CMV co-occurrence with hypergeometric tests, applying a repertoire-size bias correction to TCR pairs. In a later analysis, false discovery rates were estimated by permuting HLA or CMV assignments 20 times. In a later analysis, co-occurring TCRs were grouped using DBSCAN, and TCRdist sequence similarity was added for clustering within HLA-allele-positive subsets. Repertoires with fewer than 30,000 or more than 120,000 public chains were left out of co-occurrence clustering, as were a handful of repertoires with anomalous nucleotide sharing. The source is immuneACCESS, and TCRdb retained only in-frame sequences with V and J called. Part of the clones is not carried over; for the studies checked, unresolved V genes explain less than half of this, and the remainder is unexplained. V and J calls and clone size are as listed in that table; D and trimming were resolved from the DNA. For this sample the table gives 180,000 or so clones, of which roughly 77% were detected only once. The ten largest make up roughly 7.1% of the sample.

The receptor was derived from a woman in her thirties or forties in good health and CMV-seropositive. The V and J segments used are TRBV19 and TRBJ2-7, with 9 bases matching TRBD1. The sample comprised PBMCs. The DNA is as follows: TGTGCCAGTAGTCTCCTGCCCGGGACAGGGTCCGAGCAGTACTTC. Translation gives CASSLLPGTGSEQYF.